One sample yielded the 23 T cell receptor beta chains listed below, sequenced in a study of blood T cell repertoires in COVID-19. The data were produced by immunoSEQ multiplex PCR, yet TCRdb's version contains in-frame clones alone and is incomplete. The sample contains roughly 240,000 clones, about 82% of which appear only once. The sample comprised PBMCs or T cells enriched from blood (not recorded which). Every receptor here comes from a woman aged 45-60 years with acute COVID-19.

V gene TRBV3-1 (or the pseudogene TRBV3-2) combines with J gene TRBJ2-2, with D perhaps TRBD1 (6 bases). Between the trimmed V and J ends, which lost 3 bases and 6 bases, there was a span of 14 bases. Germline assignment: CDR1 LGHDT and CDR2 YNNKEL (reference sequence). The CDR3 runs to 15 residues. This CDR3 is CASSHAIQGAGELFF. The CDR3 DNA reads TGTGCCAGCAGCCATGCTATACAGGGAGCCGGGGAGCTGTTTTTT.

The V and J genes are TRBV2 and TRBJ2-7, with 8 bases aligning to TRBD2. The V segment lost 9 bases and the J segment 0 bases; nucleotides outside the gene matches: 7. CDR1 and CDR2 from the germline V gene are SNHLY and FYNNEI. There are 14 residues in the CDR3. The CDR3: CASPGLANSYEQYF. The DNA for the CDR3 is TGTGCCAGTCCCGGACTAGCAAACTCCTACGAGCAGTACTTC.

Only a few counts were recorded for this clone. CDR3 coding DNA: TGTGCCAGCAGTGACAGGGGAAATGGCTACACCTTC. Translation gives CASSDRGNGYTF. This chain joins TRBV6-1 and TRBJ1-2, with D perhaps TRBD1 (6 bases). Deletions cut 3 bases from V and 6 bases from J, with 8 bases between. Germline loops: CDR1 MNHNS, CDR2 SASEGT. The CDR3 extends over 12 amino acids.

In its sample, this clone was seen once. This sequence joins TRBV27 and TRBJ1-5, with TRBD1 matching over 8 bases. Unmatched junction bases numbered 14, after V lost 5 bases and J lost 5 bases. Germline V gives CDR1 MNHEY, CDR2 SMNVEV (reference sequence). The CDR3 runs to 17 residues. CDR3 residues: CASSAILTGVRDQPQHF. The DNA for the CDR3 is TGTGCCAGCAGTGCGATCCTGACAGGGGTACGGGATCAGCCCCAGCATTTT.

The CDR3 coding sequence is TGTGCGGCCAGCTTGGGCCCAGGGGCAGGTGGCTACACCTTC. This codes for CAASLGPGAGGYTF. This chain joins TRBV7-9 and TRBJ1-2; D is perhaps TRBD1 (6 bases). Germline CDR1 reads SEHNR; CDR2 reads FQNEAQ (reference sequence). The CDR3 has 14 residues.

The gene calls are TRBV11-2 and TRBJ1-2; D possibly corresponds to TRBD1 (6 bases). V was trimmed by 6 bases and J by 2 bases, leaving 10 bases between them. From germline, CDR1 is SGHAT and CDR2 FQNNGV. The CDR3 sequence is 13 residues long. The CDR3 coding sequence is TGTGCCAGCAGTCCGGACAGAAACTATGGCTACACCTTC. Translation gives CASSPDRNYGYTF.

This clone was seen only once. The rearrangement uses TRBV5-1 and TRBJ1-2, with 7 bases aligning to TRBD1. This CDR3 region has 15 residues. Germline CDR1 reads SGHRS; CDR2 reads YFSETQ. Trimming at V came to 0 bases and at J to 3 bases, leaving 5 bases not matched to a gene. CDR3 amino acids: CASSLAVGGDYGYTF. The CDR3, as DNA: TGCGCCAGCAGCTTGGCCGTAGGGGGCGACTATGGCTACACCTTC.

CDR3 protein: CASSDGRGRGYTF. CDR3 DNA sequence: TGTGCCAGCAGTGACGGCAGGGGGCGAGGCTACACCTTC. This sequence joins TRBV2 and TRBJ1-2; 8 nucleotides align to TRBD1. Germline assignment: CDR1 SNHLY and CDR2 FYNNEI. The CDR3 spans 13 residues. The junction had 5 bases not matched to a gene; V was cut back by 3 bases and J by 8 bases. The whole variable domain, remainder taken from reference TRBV2 and TRBJ1-2, is EPEVTQTPSHQVTQMGQEVILRCVPISNHLYFYWYRQILGQKVEFLVSFYNNEISEKSEIFDDQFSVERPDGSNFTLKIRSTKLEDSAMYFCASSDGRGRGYTFGSGTRLTVV.

The chain combines TRBV9 with TRBJ2-3; D is unclear. The V gene's germline CDR1 is SGDLS and CDR2 YYNGEE. The CDR3 totals 16 residues. Trimming took 0 bases from V and 5 from J, leaving 16 bases between them. The CDR3 sequence: CASSVDPGPSGDTQYF. In DNA, the CDR3 is TGTGCCAGCAGCGTAGATCCTGGGCCCAGTGGAGATACGCAGTATTTT.

J is TRBJ1-4 and V is TRBV7-9; D unresolved. Trimming left V 5 bases short and J 0 bases short, with 13 bases between. This CDR3 spans 16 amino acids. Germline values: CDR1 SEHNR, CDR2 FQNEAQ (reference sequence). CDR3 loop: CASSPFPRSTNEKLFF. For the CDR3, the DNA is TGTGCCAGCAGCCCCTTTCCCCGTTCAACTAATGAAAAACTGTTTTTT.

The chain uses TRBV13 and TRBJ1-2; TRBD1 agrees at 7 bases. Germline CDR1 PRHDT, CDR2 FYEKMQ (reference sequence). This CDR3 has 15 residues. J gave up 3 bases and V 8 bases, and 12 bases lay outside the gene matches. CDR3 nucleotides: TGTGCCAGCTCCCGCAACACAGGGGTCTACTATGGCTACACCTTC. Its protein is CASSRNTGVYYGYTF.

CDR3 residues: CASQVNEQFF. The CDR3 nucleotides read TGTGCCAGCCAGGTGAATGAGCAGTTCTTC. The chain combines TRBV2 with TRBJ2-1; D gene uncertain. Looked up from germline, CDR1 is SNHLY and CDR2 is FYNNEI. V lost 8 bases and J 7 bases, leaving 6 bases between the germline ends. This CDR3 spans 10 amino acids.

The V and J genes are TRBV6-1 and TRBJ2-1; D remains unclear. The V gene's germline CDR1 is MNHNS and CDR2 SASEGT. With 2 bases removed from V and 4 bases from J, the gap between germline ends came to 12 bases. CDR3 length: 15 residues. In nucleotides, the CDR3 is TGTGCCAGCAGTGAACGGTCGTCCGATTACAATGAGCAGTTCTTC. Protein product: CASSERSSDYNEQFF.

The V call is TRBV19, the J call TRBJ2-1; 9 bases agree with TRBD1. After removal of 6 bases from V and 4 bases from J, the junction contained 7 bases not matched to a gene. The V gene's germline CDR1 is LNHDA and CDR2 SQIVND (reference sequence). The CDR3 has 15 residues. Written as DNA, the CDR3 is TGTGCCAGTAGGACCCAGGGACAGGGTTACAATGAGCAGTTCTTC. Protein sequence: CASRTQGQGYNEQFF.

This clone was observed once. The V call is TRBV9, the J call TRBJ2-3, with 14 bases aligning to TRBD2. The CDR3 is 18 residues long. After removal of 2 bases from V and 2 bases from J, the junction contained 7 bases not matched to a gene. CDR1 and CDR2 (germline): SGDLS, YYNGEE. This CDR3 is CASSVAGTSGGDTDTQYF. CDR3 nucleotides: TGTGCCAGCAGCGTGGCCGGGACTAGCGGGGGAGACACAGATACGCAGTATTTT.

This chain uses TRBV19 with TRBJ2-3; 11 bases map to TRBD1. This CDR3 is 15 amino acids long. In germline, CDR1 is LNHDA, CDR2 SQIVND (reference sequence). V dropped 6 bases and J dropped 1; count of bases not matched to a gene: 3. This chain's CDR3 is CASSGQGARTDTQYF. CDR3 nucleotide sequence: TGTGCCAGTAGCGGACAGGGGGCCCGCACAGATACGCAGTATTTT. The whole variable domain, remainder taken from reference TRBV19 and TRBJ2-3, is DGGITQSPKYLFRKEGQNVTLSCEQNLNHDAMYWYRQDPGQGLRLIYYSQIVNDFQKGDIAEGYSVSREKKESFPLTVTSAQKNPTAFYLCASSGQGARTDTQYFGPGTRLTVL.

The V call is TRBV10-1, the J call TRBJ2-5, with D possibly being TRBD2 (6 bases). In germline, CDR1 is WNHNN, CDR2 SYGVQD (reference sequence). The CDR3 extends over 13 amino acids. Trimming stripped 6 bases from V and 2 bases from J, with 10 bases between. CDR3 amino acids: CASSQGLQETQYF. The CDR3 DNA follows: TGCGCCAGCAGCCAGGGACTTCAAGAGACCCAGTACTTC.

CDR3 coding DNA: TGTGCCAGCAGCCCAGGACAGACTAACTATGGCTACACCTTC. This sequence encodes CASSPGQTNYGYTF. The genes are TRBV5-4 and TRBJ1-2, with D perhaps TRBD1 (6 bases). The V gene's germline CDR1 is SGHNT and CDR2 YYREEE (reference sequence). Trimming shortened V by 4 bases and J by 0 bases, and 10 bases separated the two germline ends. The CDR3 has 14 amino acids. Variable domain in full (rest from reference TRBV5-4 and TRBJ1-2): ETGVTQSPTHLIKTRGQQVTLRCSSQSGHNTVSWYQQALGQGPQFIFQYYREEENGRGNFPPRFSGLQFPNYSSELNVNALELDDSALYLCASSPGQTNYGYTFGSGTRLTVV.

The count of this clone is one. The rearrangement links TRBV9 to TRBJ1-2; D is perhaps TRBD1 (5 bases). The CDR3 totals 16 residues. Trimming shortened V by 4 bases and J by 8 bases, and 24 bases separated the two germline ends. The germline V gene has CDR1 SGDLS and CDR2 YYNGEE. The CDR3 loop reads CASSPMSGTPTTGYTF. CDR3 DNA: TGTGCCAGCAGCCCAATGAGCGGGACCCCGACGACAGGCTACACCTTC.

The table lists this clone with a count of one. The V call is TRBV9, the J call TRBJ1-4; 7 nucleotides align to TRBD1. The trim removed 0 bases at V and 8 bases at J, leaving 7 bases unmatched. The CDR3 loop spans 15 amino acids. Germline-derived CDR1 and CDR2 are SGDLS and YYNGEE. As DNA, the CDR3 is TGTGCCAGCAGCGTAGAGGGGGCAGGGGACGAAAAACTGTTTTTT. Its translation: CASSVEGAGDEKLFF.

This clone has only one observation. The J gene is TRBJ1-3, the V gene TRBV7-2, with a possible D match to TRBD1 (5 bases). Between the trimmed V and J ends, which lost 1 base and 3 bases, there was a span of 7 bases. The germline V gene has CDR1 SGHTA and CDR2 FQGNSA. CDR3 length: 14 residues. CDR3 DNA sequence: TGTGCCAGCAGCTTAGAGGGGTATGGAAACACCATATATTTT. This gives the protein CASSLEGYGNTIYF.

The chain combines TRBV5-4 with TRBJ1-2; 7 bases are a match to TRBD1. The length of the CDR3 is 12 residues. J gave up 6 bases and V 7 bases, and 6 bases lay outside the gene matches. The V gene's germline CDR1 is SGHNT and CDR2 YYREEE (reference sequence). CDR3 DNA: TGTGCCAGCGCAGACAGGGCTAATGGCTACACCTTC. Its translation is CASADRANGYTF.

This sequence joins TRBV3-1 (or the pseudogene TRBV3-2) and TRBJ2-7; D possibly corresponds to TRBD1 (5 bases). Germline V CDR1 and CDR2: LGHDT, YNNKEL (reference sequence). Trimming took 2 bases from V and 3 from J, leaving 11 bases between them. The CDR3 consists of 14 residues. CDR3 loop: CASSQRQGNYEQYF. DNA of the CDR3: TGTGCCAGCAGCCAACGTCAGGGAAACTACGAGCAGTACTTC.